The sample holds one count of the clone carrying this TCR beta chain. Its antigen is unknown. The data are from a study of shared clonotypes between healthy human individuals. Study overall: Three men and a couple of women, aged 18 to 49, were donors. Study-wide points: Sampling involved blood alone; tissue repertoires likely differ. Only a few donors were included, so the genetic and exposure-history diversity represented was limited. With a handful of donors compared, 4.5% to 6.5% of naive CD4 clonotypes were shared.

CD45RO-negative, CCR7-positively selected cells formed the naive CD8 fraction, excluding terminally differentiated effector memory CD45RA+ cells. TCRdb's table, derived via immunoSEQ multiplex PCR, lists solely in-frame clones and lacks some. The repertoire has about 2 million clones, about 95% of them found once; the top ten carry 0.9% to 1.3%. CDR3 length equals 15 residues. Germline trimming cut 1 base from V and 2 bases from J; bases unmatched to any gene: 3. Germline V gene lookup returns CDR1 SGHTA and CDR2 FQGNSA. This TCR derives from a man aged 18-30 years in good health. The J gene is TRBJ2-3, the V gene TRBV7-2, with 7 bases lining up with TRBD2. Sequences were obtained from naive CD8+ T cells sorted from blood. The CDR3 sequence: CASSLVAGDTDTQYF. The DNA of the CDR3 is TGTGCCAGCAGCTTAGTGGCGGGGGACACAGATACGCAGTATTTT.